Listed below are T cell receptor beta chains from one sample, sequenced in a study of blood T cell repertoires in COVID-19. Only in-frame clones appear in the TCRdb table, and some are missing; sequencing was by immunoSEQ multiplex PCR. Here the sample spans more than 110,000 clones, 88% being singletons. The sequenced sample consisted of peripheral blood. The origin of the receptors is a man between 45 and 60 years old with active or convalescent COVID-19. Each CDR3 is given with its conserved first and last residue. D genes are given only for firm matches. The size field is filled for only some rows; it gives once, few, many or a size class.

V gene: TRBV25-1; J gene: TRBJ1-3; clone size: few; D gene: TRBD1; CDR3 protein: CASSEPQGGPSGNTIYF; CDR3 DNA: TGTGCCAGCAGTGAACCGCAGGGGGGACCCTCTGGAAACACCATATATTTT
V gene: TRBV19; J gene: TRBJ2-1; clone size: NA; D gene: TRBD2; CDR3 protein: CASRGLAGPYNEQFF; CDR3 DNA: TGTGCCAGTAGGGGACTAGCGGGACCGTACAATGAGCAGTTCTTC
V gene: TRBV11-2; J gene: TRBJ1-1; clone size: NA; D gene: NA; CDR3 protein: CASSLVKGLGTEAFF; CDR3 DNA: TGTGCCAGCAGCTTAGTTAAGGGGCTCGGCACTGAAGCTTTCTTT
V gene: TRBV27; J gene: TRBJ1-1; clone size: NA; D gene: TRBD1; CDR3 protein: CASSFTGGNTEAFF; CDR3 DNA: TGTGCCAGCAGTTTCACAGGGGGGAACACTGAAGCTTTCTTT
V gene: TRBV19; J gene: TRBJ2-1; clone size: NA; D gene: TRBD2; CDR3 protein: CASSPTSGLGPEQFF; CDR3 DNA: TGTGCCAGTAGTCCGACTAGCGGCCTAGGCCCCGAGCAGTTCTTC
V gene: TRBV28; J gene: TRBJ2-4; clone size: NA; D gene: NA; CDR3 protein: CASSFYESPGGGIQYF; CDR3 DNA: TGTGCCAGCAGTTTCTACGAGTCCCCGGGTGGAGGGATTCAGTACTTC
V gene: TRBV28; J gene: TRBJ1-5; clone size: NA; D gene: NA; CDR3 protein: CASRRGGAGQPQHF; CDR3 DNA: TGTGCCAGCAGGCGGGGAGGGGCAGGTCAGCCCCAGCATTTT
V gene: TRBV18; J gene: TRBJ1-2; clone size: NA; D gene: TRBD1; CDR3 protein: CASSPLGQGGNGYTF; CDR3 DNA: TGTGCCAGCTCACCTTTAGGACAGGGCGGGAATGGCTACACCTTC
V gene: TRBV11-2; J gene: TRBJ1-4; clone size: NA; D gene: NA; CDR3 protein: CASSLGQIEKLFF; CDR3 DNA: TGTGCCAGCAGCCTCGGACAGATTGAAAAACTGTTTTTT
V gene: TRBV6-5; J gene: TRBJ1-2; clone size: once; D gene: NA; CDR3 protein: CASLGGDLHGYTF; CDR3 DNA: TGTGCCAGCCTGGGAGGTGATCTCCATGGCTACACCTTC
V gene: TRBV7-3; J gene: TRBJ2-1; clone size: NA; D gene: TRBD2; CDR3 protein: CASSLQGLVNNEQFF; CDR3 DNA: TGTGCCAGCAGCTTACAAGGACTAGTAAACAATGAGCAGTTCTTC
V gene: TRBV10-2; J gene: TRBJ2-1; clone size: NA; D gene: TRBD2; CDR3 protein: CASSESPSGSPYNEQFF; CDR3 DNA: TGCGCCAGCAGTGAGTCGCCTAGCGGGAGCCCCTACAATGAGCAGTTCTTC
V gene: TRBV6-5; J gene: TRBJ2-5; clone size: NA; D gene: NA; CDR3 protein: CASSFRETQYF; CDR3 DNA: TGTGCCAGCAGTTTTAGAGAGACCCAGTACTTC
V gene: TRBV5-1; J gene: TRBJ2-1; clone size: NA; D gene: NA; CDR3 protein: CASSLRGGEGEQFF; CDR3 DNA: TGCGCCAGCAGCTTGAGGGGCGGGGAAGGTGAGCAGTTCTTC
V gene: TRBV18; J gene: TRBJ1-2; clone size: NA; D gene: NA; CDR3 protein: CASSPRGKDFYGYTF; CDR3 DNA: TGTGCCAGCTCACCAAGAGGTAAAGACTTCTATGGCTACACCTTC
V gene: TRBV5-1; J gene: TRBJ2-5; clone size: NA; D gene: NA; CDR3 protein: CASSLDQTVAQETQYF; CDR3 DNA: TGCGCCAGCAGCTTAGACCAGACAGTAGCCCAAGAGACCCAGTACTTC
V gene: TRBV28; J gene: TRBJ1-2; clone size: NA; D gene: TRBD1; CDR3 protein: CASSGGDRVRGYTF; CDR3 DNA: TGTGCCAGCAGCGGGGGGGACAGGGTACGGGGCTACACCTTC
V gene: TRBV9; J gene: TRBJ1-1; clone size: NA; D gene: NA; CDR3 protein: CASSVSGNTEAFF; CDR3 DNA: TGTGCCAGCAGCGTATCCGGGAACACTGAAGCTTTCTTT
V gene: TRBV5-1; J gene: TRBJ1-5; clone size: NA; D gene: NA; CDR3 protein: CASSFTGLNQPQHF; CDR3 DNA: TGCGCCAGCAGCTTTACAGGTCTCAATCAGCCCCAGCATTTT
V gene: TRBV4-2; J gene: TRBJ2-7; clone size: NA; D gene: NA; CDR3 protein: CASSQRRERRYEQYF; CDR3 DNA: TGTGCCAGCAGCCAAAGAAGGGAGCGGCGTTACGAGCAGTACTTC
V gene: TRBV4-3; J gene: TRBJ2-7; clone size: NA; D gene: NA; CDR3 protein: CASSQAGTGPYEQYF; CDR3 DNA: TGCGCCAGCAGCCAAGCGGGAACAGGGCCCTACGAGCAGTACTTC
V gene: TRBV5-4; J gene: TRBJ2-3; clone size: once; D gene: NA; CDR3 protein: CASSLKVGTDTQYF; CDR3 DNA: TGTGCCAGCAGCCTGAAAGTAGGCACAGATACGCAGTATTTT
V gene: TRBV11-2; J gene: TRBJ2-7; clone size: NA; D gene: NA; CDR3 protein: CASSFRRVPYEQYF; CDR3 DNA: TGTGCCAGCAGCTTTAGGAGAGTCCCCTACGAGCAGTACTTC
V gene: TRBV7-2; J gene: TRBJ2-1; clone size: NA; D gene: TRBD2; CDR3 protein: CASSLGTSLNEQFF; CDR3 DNA: TGTGCCAGCAGCCTCGGGACTAGCTTGAATGAGCAGTTCTTC
V gene: TRBV5-1; J gene: TRBJ1-2; clone size: NA; D gene: NA; CDR3 protein: CASSRGGNGYTF; CDR3 DNA: TGCGCCAGCAGCCGGGGAGGGAACGGCTACACCTTC
V gene: TRBV19; J gene: TRBJ2-3; clone size: NA; D gene: TRBD2; CDR3 protein: CASSLLGLAGGTDTQYF; CDR3 DNA: TGTGCCAGTAGTCTCCTTGGACTAGCGGGAGGAACAGATACGCAGTATTTT
V gene: TRBV20-1; J gene: TRBJ2-7; clone size: NA; D gene: NA; CDR3 protein: CSASADTSYEQYF; CDR3 DNA: TGCAGTGCTAGTGCGGACACATCCTACGAGCAGTACTTC
V gene: TRBV2; J gene: TRBJ1-2; clone size: NA; D gene: NA; CDR3 protein: CASRDWTVLYGYTF; CDR3 DNA: TGTGCCAGCAGGGATTGGACAGTCCTCTATGGCTACACCTTC
V gene: TRBV2; J gene: TRBJ2-7; clone size: NA; D gene: TRBD1; CDR3 protein: CASSQTGYEQYF; CDR3 DNA: TGTGCCAGCAGTCAGACAGGGTACGAGCAGTACTTC
V gene: TRBV6-5; J gene: TRBJ1-1; clone size: NA; D gene: NA; CDR3 protein: CASSYSQRFSEAFF; CDR3 DNA: TGTGCCAGCAGTTACTCCCAGAGGTTTTCTGAAGCTTTCTTT
V gene: TRBV6-5; J gene: TRBJ1-6; clone size: NA; D gene: NA; CDR3 protein: CASRNREGISPLHF; CDR3 DNA: TGTGCCAGCAGAAACAGGGAGGGGATTTCACCCCTCCACTTT
V gene: TRBV15; J gene: TRBJ2-7; clone size: NA; D gene: TRBD1; CDR3 protein: CATSRVGQGAYEQYF; CDR3 DNA: TGTGCCACCAGCAGAGTGGGACAGGGGGCCTACGAGCAGTACTTC
V gene: TRBV29-1; J gene: TRBJ1-2; clone size: once; D gene: TRBD1; CDR3 protein: CSAGGTDGYTF; CDR3 DNA: TGCAGCGCTGGGGGGACAGATGGCTACACCTTC